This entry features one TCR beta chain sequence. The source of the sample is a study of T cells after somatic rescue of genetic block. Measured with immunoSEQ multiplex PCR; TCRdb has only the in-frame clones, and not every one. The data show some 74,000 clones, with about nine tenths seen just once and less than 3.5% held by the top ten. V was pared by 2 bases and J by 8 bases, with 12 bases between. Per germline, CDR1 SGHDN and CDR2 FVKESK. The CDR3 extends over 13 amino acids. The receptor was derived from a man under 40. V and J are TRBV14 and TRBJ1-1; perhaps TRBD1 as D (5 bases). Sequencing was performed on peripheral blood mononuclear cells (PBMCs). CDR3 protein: CASSQLEAGEAFF. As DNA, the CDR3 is TGTGCCAGCAGCCAACTTGAGGCAGGGGAAGCTTTCTTT.